This TCR beta chain was identified in a study of blood T cell repertoires in COVID-19. The wider study: Samples of COVID-19 (acute and convalescent) were obtained from the United States, Italy and Spain.

Germline CDR1 SNHLY, CDR2 FYNNEI. The V and J ends lost 8 bases and 5 bases, in that order; junction bases with no gene match: 10. The CDR3 has 15 residues. Patients in Seattle were enrolled during active infection, then followed longitudinally. Repertoires were generated with immunoSEQ multiplex PCR, while TCRdb's copy carries only in-frame clones and drops some. The sample has approximately 110,000 clones; around 85% are singletons. The source of this sequence is an elderly woman with COVID-19, enrolled during active disease. V is TRBV2 and J is TRBJ2-3; 10 nucleotides align to TRBD2. Material: peripheral blood. The CDR3 here is CASFQREGVRDTQYF. The CDR3 DNA reads as TGTGCCAGCTTCCAGCGGGAGGGCGTGCGAGATACGCAGTATTTT. Full variable domain (missing parts from reference TRBV2 and TRBJ2-3): EPEVTQTPSHQVTQMGQEVILRCVPISNHLYFYWYRQILGQKVEFLVSFYNNEISEKSEIFDDQFSVERPDGSNFTLKIRSTKLEDSAMYFCASFQREGVRDTQYFGPGTRLTVL.